The T cell receptor (beta chain) described here comes from a study of human T cells and chemical hapten exposure. Study background: The variation in per-sample TCR yields arose mainly from small differences in pooled library volumes.

Sample time point: patch test 2, 6 weeks after DPC sensitization. As to treatment: therapeutic diphenylcyclopropenone sensitization with weekly scalp DPC. This clonotype was picked up many times. Its antigen remains unidentified. Study findings and constraints: Against controls, expanded TCRs gave rise to significantly more large CDR3 similarity clusters. Patch test score rose with PT1 expanded TCR count, significant at thresholds 8, 16 and 32, not 4.

Single cDNA molecules in the library carried unique molecular identifiers attached during preparation. MiXCR, run by TCRdb on the RACE reads, gives a single entry per CDR3 protein. The sample includes 25,000 to 30,000 distinct CDR3 sequences, 7.5% to 10% of them seen just once. This receptor was identified in a man younger than 40 with alopecia areata. Some clones in this sample may be carry-over from other donors' samples. Sequenced material: whole blood, taken in connection with sensitization to the hapten diphenylcyclopropenone (DPC).

CDR3 nucleotides: TGTGCCAGCACAGTAGCGAACACTGAAGCTTTCTTT. It specifies CASTVANTEAFF. The rearrangement uses TRBV6-2 or TRBV6-3 and TRBJ1-1; D is undetermined. The CDR3 contains 12 residues. The germline CDR1 and CDR2 sequences are MNHEY and SVGEGT. With 7 bases removed from V and 1 base from J, the gap between germline ends came to 7 bases.